This TCR beta chain was captured in a study of shared clonotypes between healthy human individuals. Study-wide points: Memory subsets generally showed lower estimated richness than naive subsets.

TCRdb's table, derived via immunoSEQ multiplex PCR, lists solely in-frame clones and lacks some. The sample carries about 600,000 clones, more than 95% recorded once. Details on this clone: Its antigen is not known.

From germline, CDR1 is ENHRY and CDR2 SYGVKD. The V end was cut by 5 bases, the J end by 9 bases, with 17 bases between. The CDR3 has 14 residues. Splitting the CD4+ cells yielded a CD45RA+ naive subset and a CD45RA-negative memory subset. Sequencing was carried out using naive CD4+ T cells sorted from blood. Subset denoted: CD45RA+ positively selected. The V and J genes are TRBV10-3 and TRBJ2-1, with D perhaps being TRBD1 or TRBD2 (5 bases each). The sequence was obtained from a woman in her thirties in good health. CDR3 in DNA: TGTGCCATCAGTCGGAGTGATGGGACCGCTGAGCAGTTCTTC. Translation gives CAISRSDGTAEQFF.